Sequencing of this T cell receptor beta chain was carried out in a study of a mutant IDH1 vaccine in newly diagnosed glioma. As for the study in general: Once 4-6 weeks had passed after radiotherapy alone, vaccination started, or it started with temozolomide cycles. Patients were pretreated with radiotherapy, temozolomide, or both, mostly both.

Time point denoted: week 11, during vaccination. The study gave 300 ug of mutant IDH1 20-mer peptide per vaccine dose, with topical imiquimod. Diagnosis in the donors showed new WHO grade 3 or 4 astrocytomas that were IDH1-mutant and ATRX-lost. On this clone: What it recognizes is unknown. Other DNA sequences of this sample code for an identical CDR3.

This CDR3 is built from 14 residues. Trimming stripped 0 bases from V and 4 bases from J, with 7 bases between. Germline V gene sequence: CDR1 LNHDA, CDR2 SQIVND (reference sequence). Profiling relied on immunoSEQ multiplex PCR, and the TCRdb table lists in-frame clones only, not all of them. The sample includes roughly 130,000 clones, around three quarters of them seen just once. This chain links TRBV19 with TRBJ1-5; D remains unclear. Sample: PBMCs, taken from a glioma patient whose treatment included an IDH1 peptide vaccine. The TCR was taken from a man between 35 and 55 years old with glioma. The CDR3 coding sequence is TGTGCCAGTAGTATAGAAGACAATAATCAGCCCCAGCATTTT. Protein: CASSIEDNNQPQHF.